The 17 T cell receptor beta chains reported below all come from one sample, sequenced in a study of cytomegalovirus exposure and HLA in healthy donors. The PCR used 60 Vbeta and 13 Jbeta primers. Method: immunoSEQ multiplex PCR; TCRdb's copy keeps in-frame clones and lacks some. The sample carries 120,000 to 150,000 clones, 60% to 85% recorded once. Sequenced input: PBMCs. These receptors were taken from a man in his forties in good health and CMV-seronegative.

The genes are TRBV30 and TRBJ1-1; no clear D. CDR1 GTSNPN and CDR2 SVGIG come from the germline V gene (reference sequence). Trimming removed 1 base from V and 1 base from J, with 4 bases in between. This CDR3 is 12 amino acids long. The CDR3: CAWSAGNTEAFF. The CDR3 DNA sequence: TGTGCCTGGAGTGCAGGGAACACTGAAGCTTTCTTT.

The rearrangement joins TRBV30 to TRBJ2-6, with D possibly matching TRBD1 (5 bases). CDR1 and CDR2 (germline): GTSNPN, SVGIG (reference sequence). The ends were cut back, 1 base at V and 3 bases at J, with 7 bases in the middle. The CDR3 has 14 residues. DNA for the CDR3: TGTGCCTGGAGTGAAGGGGTTGGGGCCAACGTCCTGACTTTC. Amino acid sequence: CAWSEGVGANVLTF.

This chain connects TRBV19 to TRBJ2-5; 9 nucleotides match TRBD1. Losses at the gene ends were 6 bases for V and 4 bases for J; bases not matched to a gene: 9. In germline, CDR1 is LNHDA, CDR2 SQIVND (reference sequence). There are 15 residues in the CDR3. The CDR3 loop reads CASSEIGTGRETQYF. For the CDR3, the DNA is TGTGCCAGTAGCGAGATCGGGACAGGGAGAGAGACCCAGTACTTC.

This chain connects TRBV2 to TRBJ1-2, with D maybe TRBD1 (5 bases). V shed 2 bases and J shed 3 bases, with 7 bases lying between them. Germline V gene lookup returns CDR1 SNHLY and CDR2 FYNNEI. The CDR3 is 13 residues long. The CDR3 region has the DNA TGTGCCAGCAGTGAAATAGGGGACTATGGCTACACCTTC. It encodes CASSEIGDYGYTF. The full variable domain, in which reference TRBV2 and TRBJ1-2 provide the parts outside the CDR3, is EPEVTQTPSHQVTQMGQEVILRCVPISNHLYFYWYRQILGQKVEFLVSFYNNEISEKSEIFDDQFSVERPDGSNFTLKIRSTKLEDSAMYFCASSEIGDYGYTFGSGTRLTVV.

The rearrangement joins TRBV5-6 to TRBJ1-1; D perhaps matches TRBD1 (6 bases). CDR3 length equals 16 residues. Trimming stripped 2 bases from V and 2 bases from J, with 16 bases between. Germline CDR1 SGHDT, CDR2 YYEEEE. CDR3 loop: CASSLTGLFSNTEAFF. The CDR3 DNA is TGTGCCAGCAGCTTAACAGGGCTTTTTTCCAACACTGAAGCTTTCTTT.

The chain links TRBV28 to TRBJ1-1, with TRBD1 identical over 9 bases. CDR3 length: 16 amino acids. V shed 5 bases and J 2 bases; nucleotides not matched to a gene: 9. Looked up from germline, CDR1 is MDHEN and CDR2 is SYDVKM. CDR3 in DNA: TGTGCCAGCAGTCGGGCACCGGGACAGGGCAACACTGAAGCTTTCTTT. Its protein is CASSRAPGQGNTEAFF.

The V gene is TRBV18, the J gene TRBJ2-1; a possible D gene is TRBD2 (5 bases). The CDR3 totals 17 residues. V shed 3 bases and J shed 1 base, with 16 bases lying between them. The germline gives CDR1 KGHSH, CDR2 LQKENI. CDR3 residues: CASSPSRAYNSYNEQFF. The CDR3 DNA sequence: TGTGCCAGCTCACCCTCGAGGGCATACAATTCCTACAATGAGCAGTTCTTC.

The chain uses TRBV29-1 and TRBJ1-2, with D possibly being TRBD1 (6 bases). The CDR3 has 11 residues. Trimming cost V 6 bases and J 6 bases, with 11 bases left between them. In germline, CDR1 is SQVTM, CDR2 ANQGSEA. The CDR3 nucleotides read TGCAGCGTCTGGGACAAAAATGGCTACACCTTC. It codes for CSVWDKNGYTF.

The sample holds one count of this clone. The rearrangement joins TRBV30 to TRBJ2-7; tentatively, D is TRBD1 (6 bases). Per the germline V gene, CDR1 is GTSNPN and CDR2 is SVGIG (reference sequence). The CDR3 loop spans 12 amino acids. Trimming removed 3 bases at V and 4 bases at J, with 10 bases between. CDR3 sequence: CAWRYDRYEQYF. In DNA form, the CDR3 reads TGTGCCTGGAGGTATGACAGGTACGAGCAGTACTTC.

The chain employs TRBV18 and TRBJ2-2; 8 nucleotides line up with TRBD1. Germline CDR1 and CDR2: KGHSH and LQKENI. The CDR3 has 17 residues. Trimming cost V 3 bases and J 0 bases; bases outside gene matches: 6. DNA of the CDR3: TGTGCCAGCTCACCGCGAGACAGGGGAGCGAACACCGGGGAGCTGTTTTTT. This codes for CASSPRDRGANTGELFF.

The chain is built from TRBV29-1 and TRBJ1-1; 7 bases map to TRBD1. V lost 7 bases to trimming and J lost 5 bases; unmatched junction nucleotides: 7. The V gene's germline CDR1 is SQVTM and CDR2 ANQGSEA. The CDR3 covers 12 residues. In DNA, the CDR3 is TGCAGCGCTACAGGGGCAGAGACTGAAGCTTTCTTT. Translating gives CSATGAETEAFF.

This sequence joins TRBV12-5 and TRBJ2-7, with 8 bases matching TRBD1. Germline CDR1 reads LGHNT; CDR2 reads FRNRAP. The CDR3 loop spans 15 amino acids. V was clipped by 4 bases and J by 3 bases; unmatched bases: 8. CDR3 region: CASGSGRGPFYEQYF. The CDR3 DNA follows: TGTGCTAGTGGTTCGGGCAGGGGGCCATTCTACGAGCAGTACTTC.

In this sample, this clone turned up a few times. The chain links TRBV5-4 to TRBJ2-3; D remains unclear. The length of the CDR3 is 13 residues. V lost 4 bases, J lost 1 base, and 7 bases lay in between. Germline V gene sequence: CDR1 SGHNT, CDR2 YYREEE (reference sequence). The CDR3 nucleotides read TGTGCCAGCAGCAGTCCGGGCACAGATACGCAGTATTTT. Translated, it gives CASSSPGTDTQYF.

This clone occurred once. The CDR3 coding sequence is TGTGCCAGCAGTTACTCTGAGCGGGGCCCCTACGAGCAGTACTTC. This codes for CASSYSERGPYEQYF. The chain is built from TRBV6-5 and TRBJ2-7; 7 nucleotides match TRBD2. Per germline, CDR1 MNHEY and CDR2 SVGAGI. This CDR3 has 15 amino acids. The J segment lost 2 bases and the V segment lost 0 bases, leaving 4 bases of the junction unmatched.

V and J are TRBV19 and TRBJ1-5; D is uncertain. The germline CDR1 and CDR2 sequences are LNHDA and SQIVND (reference sequence). V was clipped by 9 bases and J by 0 bases, with 12 bases between them. There are 14 residues in the CDR3. In nucleotides, the CDR3 is TGTGCCAGCCATGAGGTCTTTAGCAATCAGCCCCAGCATTTT. It codes for CASHEVFSNQPQHF.

V and J are TRBV6-5 and TRBJ1-5; the D is unclear. The length of the CDR3 is 14 residues. Germline V gene lookup returns CDR1 MNHEY and CDR2 SVGAGI. V shed 6 bases and J shed 0 bases, with 9 bases lying between them. The CDR3 here is CASRSFLSNQPQHF. The CDR3 coding sequence is TGTGCCAGCAGGAGCTTCCTTAGCAATCAGCCCCAGCATTTT.

This clone was seen only once. The V and J genes are TRBV4-3 and TRBJ2-4; 8 bases are a match to TRBD1. Germline lookup yields CDR1 LGHNA and CDR2 YSLEER. This CDR3 comprises 15 residues. The ends lost 3 bases at V and 2 bases at J; junction bases unmatched: 3. The CDR3 here is CASSQRTGSKNIQYF. CDR3 nucleotide sequence: TGCGCCAGCAGCCAGAGGACAGGGTCCAAAAACATTCAGTACTTC.